The T cell receptor beta chain under discussion was sequenced for a study of control samples from healthy donors and cancer patients. Only in-frame clones appear in the TCRdb table, and some are missing; sequencing was by immunoSEQ multiplex PCR. The table lists 17,000 or so clones, approximately 91% of them singletons. V was clipped by 0 bases and J by 4 bases, with 4 bases between them. Germline lookup yields CDR1 SGHNT and CDR2 YENEEA. The CDR3 is 13 amino acids. The table lists this clone with a count of one. The genes are TRBV11-3 and TRBJ2-1; the D is unclear. Material for sequencing was PBMCs. This TCR came from a man between 60 and 75 years old with head and neck cancer. As DNA, the CDR3 is TGTGCCAGCAGCTTAGATAGGTACAATGAGCAGTTCTTC. Translating it yields CASSLDRYNEQFF.